These 16 T cell receptor beta chains were sequenced from one sample in a study of blood T cell repertoires in COVID-19. Profiling relied on immunoSEQ multiplex PCR, and the TCRdb table lists in-frame clones only, not all of them. Among around 270,000 clones listed, more than 85% were seen once. Sequenced: peripheral blood. These receptors were collected from a man in his forties with acute or convalescent COVID-19.

The gene calls are TRBV6-7 and TRBJ1-5; D not resolved. TRBV6-7 is flagged as an ORF with uncertain function. Trimming took off 6 bases at V and 11 bases at J, with 17 bases between the two ends. The CDR3 sequence is 13 residues long. The CDR3 protein is CASRIGLQDSQHF. The CDR3, as DNA: TGTGCCAGCAGGATTGGACTCCAAGATTCCCAGCATTTT.

The table lists this clone with a count of one. The chain joins TRBV12-3 or TRBV12-4 to TRBJ2-7, with TRBD2 identical over 8 bases. V lost 2 bases and J lost 3; bases outside the gene matches: 0. The CDR3 is 13 residues long. The CDR3 DNA sequence: TGTGCCAGCAGTTTAAGCGGGGGCTACGAGCAGTACTTC. Amino acids: CASSLSGGYEQYF.

V usage is TRBV5-4 and J usage is TRBJ2-7; TRBD1 is a possible D gene (5 bases). The CDR3 is 14 amino acids. The germline gives CDR1 SGHNT, CDR2 YYREEE (reference sequence). Trimming removed 2 bases from V and 2 bases from J, with 11 bases in between. The CDR3 sequence is CASSFFQGPYEQYF. The DNA of the CDR3 is TGTGCCAGCAGCTTCTTCCAGGGCCCCTACGAGCAGTACTTC.

The rearrangement uses TRBV3-1 (or the pseudogene TRBV3-2) and TRBJ1-4, with TRBD1 as a possible D gene (5 bases). The V gene's germline CDR1 is LGHDT and CDR2 YNNKEL (reference sequence). Trimming cost V 0 bases and J 3 bases, with 17 bases left between them. This CDR3 has 18 residues. The CDR3 coding sequence is TGTGCCAGCAGCCAAGAAGGATGGCAGGGAAGTCCTAATGAAAAACTGTTTTTT. Protein: CASSQEGWQGSPNEKLFF.

The chain recombines TRBV5-4 with TRBJ2-1, with TRBD2 matching 11 bases. The ends lost 5 bases at V and 4 bases at J; junction bases unmatched: 5. There are 15 residues in the CDR3. Germline CDR1 and CDR2: SGHNT and YYREEE (reference sequence). The CDR3 loop reads CASSARTSGYNEQFF. The CDR3 DNA is TGTGCCAGCAGTGCCCGGACTAGCGGGTACAATGAGCAGTTCTTC.

V and J are TRBV19 and TRBJ2-2, with TRBD1 matching over 9 bases. CDR1 is LNHDA and CDR2 is SQIVND in the germline V gene (reference sequence). V gave up 5 bases and J gave up 5 bases; unmatched junction bases: 12. This CDR3 comprises 17 residues. DNA for the CDR3: TGTGCCAGTAGTCTCGAGTTGGGACAGGGTCGTACCGGGGAGCTGTTTTTT. Its protein is CASSLELGQGRTGELFF.

V is TRBV9 and J is TRBJ1-2, with 8 bases lining up with TRBD1. With 4 bases clipped from V and 8 bases from J, the junction kept 13 bases outside the gene matches. CDR1 is SGDLS, CDR2 YYNGEE, per germline. The CDR3 is made up of 15 amino acids. The CDR3 DNA follows: TGTGCCAGCAGCAACCCCGGCAGGGGGCTAAAAGGCTACACCTTC. As protein: CASSNPGRGLKGYTF.

V and J are TRBV18 and TRBJ2-7, with 11 bases aligning to TRBD1. Trimming took 5 bases from V and 0 from J; bases not matched to a gene: 3. This CDR3 has 15 residues. Germline V lookup: CDR1 KGHSH, CDR2 LQKENI. For the CDR3, the DNA is TGTGCCAGCTCAGAGGGGACAGGGGGCTCCTACGAGCAGTACTTC. It encodes CASSEGTGGSYEQYF.

V is TRBV29-1 and J is TRBJ2-2; D remains ambiguous. The ends were cut back, 1 base at V and 6 bases at J, with 6 bases in the middle. CDR3 length equals 12 residues. Germline CDR1 reads SQVTM; CDR2 reads ANQGSEA. The CDR3 is CSVEVRAGELFF. For the CDR3, the DNA is TGCAGCGTTGAAGTACGGGCCGGGGAGCTGTTTTTT.

CDR3 nucleotides: TGTGCCAGCAGCTCCACAGGGGAAGGGAATGGCTACACCTTC. Translated, it gives CASSSTGEGNGYTF. This chain connects TRBV7-2 to TRBJ1-2; the match to TRBD1 covers 7 bases. There are 14 residues in the CDR3. Germline-derived CDR1 and CDR2 are SGHTA and FQGNSA. With 4 bases clipped from V and 6 bases from J, the junction kept 8 bases outside the gene matches.

V and J are TRBV5-6 and TRBJ2-2, with TRBD2 identical over 10 bases. This CDR3 contains 16 residues. Germline V gene sequence: CDR1 SGHDT, CDR2 YYEEEE. After removal of 3 bases from V and 6 bases from J, the junction contained 8 bases not matched to a gene. For the CDR3, the DNA is TGTGCCAGCAGCTGGGAACTAGCGGGGTTCGCCGGGGAGCTGTTTTTT. As protein: CASSWELAGFAGELFF. The full variable domain, in which reference TRBV5-6 and TRBJ2-2 provide the parts outside the CDR3, is DAGVTQSPTHLIKTRGQQVTLRCSPKSGHDTVSWYQQALGQGPQFIFQYYEEEERQRGNFPDRFSGHQFPNYSSELNVNALLLGDSALYLCASSWELAGFAGELFFGEGSRLTVL.

The chain uses TRBV7-9 and TRBJ1-4, with 8 bases aligning to TRBD1. The V segment lost 5 bases and the J segment 6 bases; nucleotides outside the gene matches: 8. Germline CDR1 is SEHNR and CDR2 is FQNEAQ (reference sequence). The CDR3 has 15 amino acids. The CDR3 loop reads CASSLGTGFYEKLFF. In DNA form, the CDR3 reads TGTGCCAGCAGCCTTGGGACAGGCTTCTATGAAAAACTGTTTTTT.

The chain employs TRBV29-1 and TRBJ1-1; TRBD1 matches 8 bases. With V trimmed by 8 bases and J by 8 bases, 7 bases remained unmatched. This CDR3 contains 11 residues. Per the germline V gene, CDR1 is SQVTM and CDR2 is ANQGSEA. The CDR3 sequence: CSSERDREAFF. CDR3 sequence (DNA): TGCAGCTCTGAAAGGGACAGGGAAGCTTTCTTT.

The chain uses TRBV4-1 and TRBJ2-7, with 8 bases that match TRBD1. With 4 bases clipped from V and 5 bases from J, the junction kept 7 bases outside the gene matches. CDR3 length equals 14 residues. CDR1 and CDR2 from the germline V gene are MGHRA and YSYEKL. CDR3 DNA: TGCGCCAGCAGCCCAAGACAGGGGAGAAACGAGCAGTACTTC. Its protein is CASSPRQGRNEQYF.

V usage is TRBV10-3 and J usage is TRBJ1-2; 11 bases match TRBD1. The junction had 9 bases not matched to a gene; V was cut back by 7 bases and J by 11 bases. This CDR3 has 13 residues. The germline V gene has CDR1 ENHRY and CDR2 SYGVKD. DNA of the CDR3: TGTGCCATCAAAGGAATGGGACAGGGGGGTTACACCTTC. Translated, it gives CAIKGMGQGGYTF.

This chain links TRBV24-1 with TRBJ2-5; D unclear. Germline V gives CDR1 KGHDR, CDR2 SFDVKD. The CDR3 is 15 amino acids. Trimming removed 3 bases at V and 5 bases at J, with 15 bases between. CDR3 protein: CATSDGTAHRETQYF. The CDR3, as DNA: TGTGCCACCAGTGATGGAACAGCCCATCGGGAGACCCAGTACTTC.